The present entry profiles one T cell receptor (beta chain) with its context. The sample belongs to a study of CD8 T cells in ankylosing spondylitis. Per the germline V gene, CDR1 is DFQATT and CDR2 is SNEGSKA (reference sequence). CDR3 length: 14 amino acids. V trimming: 4 bases; J trimming: 0 bases; junction bases outside the gene matches: 1. TCRdb passed the 5' RACE reads through MiXCR, listing each CDR3 protein once. The profile covers around 130,000 distinct CDR3 sequences, with roughly 15% appearing a single time and 2.5% to 3.5% taken by the ten largest. The rearrangement uses TRBV20-1 and TRBJ2-5; TRBD2 matches 11 bases. The receptor's source is a female donor with ankylosing spondylitis or in good health (not recorded which). What was sequenced was blood, either unsorted or a sorted T cell fraction (not recorded which). The CDR3 coding sequence is TGCAGTGCTACTAGCGGGGGGTACCAAGAGACCCAGTACTTC. Residues: CSATSGGYQETQYF.